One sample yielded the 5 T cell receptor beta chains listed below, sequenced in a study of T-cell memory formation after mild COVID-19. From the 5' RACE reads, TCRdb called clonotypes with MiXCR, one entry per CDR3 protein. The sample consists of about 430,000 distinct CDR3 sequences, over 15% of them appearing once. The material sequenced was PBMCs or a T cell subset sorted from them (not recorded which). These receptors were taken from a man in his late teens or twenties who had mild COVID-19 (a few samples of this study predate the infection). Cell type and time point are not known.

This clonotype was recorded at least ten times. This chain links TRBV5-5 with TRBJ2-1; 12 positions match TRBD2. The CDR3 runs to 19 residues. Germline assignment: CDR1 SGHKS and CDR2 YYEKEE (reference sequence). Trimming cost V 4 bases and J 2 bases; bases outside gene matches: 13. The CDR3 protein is CASSATGTSGRIAYNEQFF. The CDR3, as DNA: TGTGCCAGCAGCGCGACAGGGACTAGCGGGCGAATCGCCTACAATGAGCAGTTCTTC.

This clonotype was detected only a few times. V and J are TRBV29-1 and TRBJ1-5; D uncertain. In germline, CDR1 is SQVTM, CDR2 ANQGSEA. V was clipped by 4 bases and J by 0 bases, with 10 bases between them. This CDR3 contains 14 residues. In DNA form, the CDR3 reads TGCAGCGTTGCTGGAATCGATAGCAATCAGCCCCAGCATTTT. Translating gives CSVAGIDSNQPQHF.

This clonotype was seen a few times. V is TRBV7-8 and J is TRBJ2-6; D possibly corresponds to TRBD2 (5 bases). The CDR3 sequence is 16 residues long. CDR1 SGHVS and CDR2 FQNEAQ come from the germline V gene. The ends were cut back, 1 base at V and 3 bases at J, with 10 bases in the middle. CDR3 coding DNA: TGTGCCAGCAGCTTAGTTCGGGGTGATGGGGCCAACGTCCTGACTTTC. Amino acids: CASSLVRGDGANVLTF. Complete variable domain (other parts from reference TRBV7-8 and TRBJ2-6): GAGVSQSPRYKVAKRGQDVALRCDPISGHVSLFWYQQALGQGPEFLTYFQNEAQLDKSGLPSDRFFAERPEGSVSTLKIQRTQQEDSAVYLCASSLVRGDGANVLTFGAGSRLTVL.

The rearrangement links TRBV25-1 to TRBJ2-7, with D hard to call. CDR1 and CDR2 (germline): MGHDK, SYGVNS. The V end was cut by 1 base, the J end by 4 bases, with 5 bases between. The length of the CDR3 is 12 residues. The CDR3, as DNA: TGTGCCAGCAGTGAATCGGTTTACGAGCAGTACTTC. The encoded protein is CASSESVYEQYF.

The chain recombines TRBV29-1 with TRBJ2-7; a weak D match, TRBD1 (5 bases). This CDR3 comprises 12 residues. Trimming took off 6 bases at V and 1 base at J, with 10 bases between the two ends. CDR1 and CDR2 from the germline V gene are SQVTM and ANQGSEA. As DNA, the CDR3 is TGCAGCGTGCTGACAGATTCCTACGAGCAGTACGTC. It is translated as CSVLTDSYEQYV.